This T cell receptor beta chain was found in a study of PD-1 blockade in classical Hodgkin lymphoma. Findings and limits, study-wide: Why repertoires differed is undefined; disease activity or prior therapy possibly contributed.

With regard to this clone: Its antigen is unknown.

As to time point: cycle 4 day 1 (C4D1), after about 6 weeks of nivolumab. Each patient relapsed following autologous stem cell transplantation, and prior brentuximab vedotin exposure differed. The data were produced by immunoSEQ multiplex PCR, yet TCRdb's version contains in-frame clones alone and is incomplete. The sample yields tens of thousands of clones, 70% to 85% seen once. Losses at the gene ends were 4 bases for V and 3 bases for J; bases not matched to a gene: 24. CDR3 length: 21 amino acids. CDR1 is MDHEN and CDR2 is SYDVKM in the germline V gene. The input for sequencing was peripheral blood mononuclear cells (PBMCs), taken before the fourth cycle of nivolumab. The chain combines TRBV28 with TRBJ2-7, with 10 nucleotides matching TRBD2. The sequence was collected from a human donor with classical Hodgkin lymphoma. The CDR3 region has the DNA TGTGCCAGCAGTTCCCACTTCTTAGGTATAGAGCGGGAGGGTGCCGGCTACGAGCAGTACTTC. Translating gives CASSSHFLGIEREGAGYEQYF.